The 30 T cell receptor beta chains in this list originate from one sample, sequenced in a study of blood T cell repertoires in COVID-19. The data were produced by immunoSEQ multiplex PCR, yet TCRdb's version contains in-frame clones alone and is incomplete. The sample yields about 110,000 clones, 82% seen once. The source material was peripheral blood. These receptors were taken from a man between 65 and 80 years old with acute or convalescent COVID-19.

The J gene is TRBJ1-2, the V gene TRBV6-5; D possibly corresponds to TRBD1 (5 bases). Germline values: CDR1 MNHEY, CDR2 SVGAGI. This CDR3 spans 11 amino acids. Trimming removed 2 bases from V and 9 bases from J, with 7 bases in between. CDR3 DNA sequence: TGTGCCAGCAGTTACAGGGGAAGCTACACCTTC. Translating gives CASSYRGSYTF.

This clone was picked up a small number of times. This rearrangement joins TRBV6-5 to TRBJ1-3; D uncertain. CDR3 size: 15 residues. CDR1 and CDR2 from the germline V gene are MNHEY and SVGAGI. Trimming removed 2 bases from V and 4 bases from J, with 12 bases in between. The CDR3, as DNA: TGTGCCAGCAGTTACGACGGACTCCGAGGAAACACCATATATTTT. As protein: CASSYDGLRGNTIYF.

The chain is built from TRBV6-5 and TRBJ2-7, with D tentatively TRBD1 (7 bases). The CDR3 has 13 amino acids. V lost 6 bases and J 5 bases, leaving 14 bases between the germline ends. Germline assignment: CDR1 MNHEY and CDR2 SVGAGI. This CDR3 is CASRPGGIHEQYF. In DNA form, the CDR3 reads TGTGCCAGCAGACCAGGGGGGATCCACGAGCAGTACTTC.

This chain connects TRBV5-1 to TRBJ2-1, with 13 bases lining up with TRBD2. CDR1 and CDR2 from the germline V gene are SGHRS and YFSETQ. With 5 bases clipped from V and 7 bases from J, the junction kept 9 bases outside the gene matches. The CDR3 length is 16 residues. CDR3 sequence reads: CASSAPTSGRSNEQFF. The CDR3 nucleotides read TGCGCCAGCAGTGCTCCGACTAGCGGGAGGTCTAATGAGCAGTTCTTC.

V gene TRBV6-5 combines with J gene TRBJ1-3; unclear D gene. CDR3 length equals 14 residues. Trimming stripped 11 bases from V and 1 base from J, with 15 bases between. The germline gives CDR1 MNHEY, CDR2 SVGAGI. CDR3 sequence reads: CACSPTISGNTIYF. DNA for the CDR3: TGTGCCTGCTCCCCCACAATTTCTGGAAACACCATATATTTT.

This clone has only a few counts. This sequence joins TRBV19 and TRBJ1-5, with D unclear. The CDR3 has 14 residues. The germline V gene has CDR1 LNHDA and CDR2 SQIVND (reference sequence). V was pared by 9 bases and J by 0 bases, with 12 bases between. CDR3 coding DNA: TGTGCCAGAGGGTGGGGAGATAGCAATCAGCCCCAGCATTTT. Translating it yields CARGWGDSNQPQHF.

J is TRBJ1-1 and V is TRBV9; D might be TRBD1 (5 bases). With 3 bases removed from V and 5 bases from J, the gap between germline ends came to 14 bases. CDR3 length: 14 amino acids. Germline V gene lookup returns CDR1 SGDLS and CDR2 YYNGEE. CDR3 protein: CASSGQGVQTEAFF. As DNA, the CDR3 is TGTGCCAGCAGCGGGCAGGGCGTGCAGACTGAAGCTTTCTTT.

This clone appeared a single time. In the same sample, other DNA sequences code for this CDR3. This sequence joins TRBV28 and TRBJ2-7; D ambiguous. Germline CDR1 MDHEN, CDR2 SYDVKM. This CDR3 region has 12 residues. V lost 2 bases and J lost 4, with 6 bases in between. The CDR3 protein is CASSLAGYEQYF. CDR3 nucleotide sequence: TGTGCCAGCAGTTTAGCCGGGTACGAGCAGTACTTC. Combining the CDR3 with reference TRBV28 and TRBJ2-7 gives the whole variable domain DVKVTQSSRYLVKRTGEKVFLECVQDMDHENMFWYRQDPGLGLRLIYFSYDVKMKEKGDIPEGYSVSREKKERFSLILESASTNQTSMYLCASSLAGYEQYFGPGTRLTVT.

The genes are TRBV25-1 and TRBJ1-5; 11 nucleotides align to TRBD1. V lost 4 bases to trimming and J lost 7 bases; unmatched junction nucleotides: 6. The CDR3 is 15 residues long. CDR1 is MGHDK and CDR2 is SYGVNS in the germline V gene. The chain's CDR3 is CASSASGTGGQPQHF. For the CDR3, the DNA is TGTGCCAGCAGTGCCTCCGGGACAGGGGGACAGCCCCAGCATTTT.

This clone has more than one count but fewer than ten. This rearrangement joins TRBV2 to TRBJ1-2; 10 bases fit TRBD1. Germline CDR1 is SNHLY and CDR2 is FYNNEI. The CDR3 spans 12 residues. V trimming: 6 bases; J trimming: 5 bases; junction bases outside the gene matches: 0. CDR3: CASRGQGYGYTF. DNA of the CDR3: TGTGCCAGCAGGGGACAGGGGTATGGCTACACCTTC.

V is TRBV6-5 and J is TRBJ1-1; TRBD1 matches at 7 bases. Germline CDR1 and CDR2: MNHEY and SVGAGI. The CDR3 loop spans 12 amino acids. J gave up 5 bases and V 5 bases, and 2 bases lay outside the gene matches. The CDR3 sequence: CASSPGGTEAFF. The CDR3 region has the DNA TGTGCCAGCAGTCCAGGGGGAACTGAAGCTTTCTTT.

The chain carries TRBV24-1 and TRBJ2-3; 8 bases align to TRBD1. Per the germline V gene, CDR1 is KGHDR and CDR2 is SFDVKD. The V segment lost 4 bases and the J segment 4 bases; nucleotides outside the gene matches: 12. The CDR3 length is 17 residues. DNA of the CDR3: TGTGCCACCAGTGACTCGAGGACAGGGATCCGTCCAGATACGCAGTATTTT. This sequence encodes CATSDSRTGIRPDTQYF.

This rearrangement joins TRBV28 to TRBJ2-7; TRBD1 matches 10 bases. V was clipped by 6 bases and J by 4 bases; unmatched bases: 9. The CDR3 has 15 residues. Germline CDR1 reads MDHEN; CDR2 reads SYDVKM. CDR3 amino acids: CASSRPGQGKYEQYF. The CDR3 region has the DNA TGTGCCAGCAGCCGACCGGGACAGGGGAAATACGAGCAGTACTTC.

This rearrangement joins TRBV27 to TRBJ2-1; TRBD2 agrees at 8 bases. The ends lost 3 bases at V and 7 bases at J; junction bases unmatched: 11. Germline V CDR1 and CDR2: MNHEY, SMNVEV (reference sequence). CDR3 length: 16 residues. The CDR3 DNA reads TGTGCCAGCAGTTTCTGGCGGGGGGTCCTCGGGAATGAGCAGTTCTTC. It specifies CASSFWRGVLGNEQFF.

This clone was observed a single time. This chain links TRBV3-1 (or the pseudogene TRBV3-2) with TRBJ1-1; 9 nucleotides match TRBD1. Per the germline V gene, CDR1 is LGHDT and CDR2 is YNNKEL (reference sequence). The CDR3 loop spans 14 amino acids. With V trimmed by 5 bases and J by 4 bases, 5 bases remained unmatched. CDR3 coding DNA: TGTGCCAGCAGCTCGCGGGACAGGGTCACTGAAGCTTTCTTT. This gives the protein CASSSRDRVTEAFF.

This chain joins TRBV5-1 and TRBJ1-5, with D unclear. Germline CDR1 is SGHRS and CDR2 is YFSETQ. The V end lost 0 bases, the J end lost 1 base, and 11 bases lay between the germline ends. The CDR3 extends over 16 amino acids. The chain's CDR3 is CASSLVPGTSNQPQHF. DNA of the CDR3: TGCGCCAGCAGCTTGGTTCCAGGCACCAGCAATCAGCCCCAGCATTTT. Complete variable domain (other parts from reference TRBV5-1 and TRBJ1-5): KAGVTQTPRYLIKTRGQQVTLSCSPISGHRSVSWYQQTPGQGLQFLFEYFSETQRNKGNFPGRFSGRQFSNSRSEMNVSTLELGDSALYLCASSLVPGTSNQPQHFGDGTRLSIL.

This clone was seen once. Written as DNA, the CDR3 is TGTGCCTGGAGTCTGGGCGTGGACAATGAGCAGTTCTTC. Encoded protein: CAWSLGVDNEQFF. V usage is TRBV30 and J usage is TRBJ2-1; D is unresolved. Germline loops: CDR1 GTSNPN, CDR2 SVGIG (reference sequence). The CDR3 sequence is 13 residues long. Trimming left V 2 bases short and J 5 bases short, with 10 bases between.

This chain joins TRBV28 and TRBJ2-7, with 9 bases identical to TRBD2. The CDR3 covers 14 residues. Trimming at V came to 6 bases and at J to 4 bases, leaving 7 bases not matched to a gene. Per germline, CDR1 MDHEN and CDR2 SYDVKM. This chain's CDR3 is CASRKAGGLYEQYF. CDR3 nucleotides: TGTGCCAGCAGGAAAGCGGGAGGCCTGTACGAGCAGTACTTC.

This clone came up a few times. V gene TRBV7-9 combines with J gene TRBJ1-3; TRBD1 matches at 10 bases. The length of the CDR3 is 14 residues. CDR1 is SEHNR, CDR2 FQNEAQ, per germline (reference sequence). V shed 8 bases, J shed 2 bases, and the junction held 3 bases outside the gene matches. CDR3 bases: TGTGCCAGCTCGGGACAGGGGCCTGGAAACACCATATATTTT. This sequence encodes CASSGQGPGNTIYF.

In DNA form, the CDR3 reads TGTGCCAGCTCACCCTCGACAGGGGACTACGAGCAGTACTTC. Translating it yields CASSPSTGDYEQYF. V and J are TRBV18 and TRBJ2-7; TRBD1 matches 8 bases. Germline CDR1 is KGHSH and CDR2 is LQKENI. This CDR3 region has 14 residues. The trim removed 3 bases at V and 3 bases at J, leaving 4 bases unmatched.

This clone has only one observation. The chain is built from TRBV6-5 and TRBJ2-7; 7 nucleotides match TRBD1. V dropped 7 bases and J dropped 5; count of bases not matched to a gene: 11. Germline values: CDR1 MNHEY, CDR2 SVGAGI. This CDR3 has 14 amino acids. Written as DNA, the CDR3 is TGTGCCAGCACCCGGGACAGTAAATCCGACGAGCAGTACTTC. Residues: CASTRDSKSDEQYF.

This clone was seen a single time. The CDR3, as DNA: TGTGCCAGCAGTGCACACCAGAACACTGAAGCTTTCTTT. Translated: CASSAHQNTEAFF. This chain joins TRBV2 and TRBJ1-1; D uncertain. Germline CDR1 SNHLY, CDR2 FYNNEI. The V end was cut by 4 bases, the J end by 1 base, with 7 bases between. The CDR3 has 13 residues.

This clone was detected only once. The V gene is TRBV6-5, the J gene TRBJ1-1, with 10 nucleotides matching TRBD1. V lost 5 bases and J lost 6; bases outside the gene matches: 3. From germline, CDR1 is MNHEY and CDR2 SVGAGI. CDR3 length: 13 residues. The CDR3 nucleotides are TGTGCCAGCAGTATGGACAGGGGGGCTGAAGCTTTCTTT. This codes for CASSMDRGAEAFF.

This clone was seen just once. Other nucleotide sequences in the sample specify the same CDR3. The chain joins TRBV29-1 to TRBJ1-3, with 7 bases matching TRBD1. The CDR3 loop spans 13 amino acids. CDR1 is SQVTM, CDR2 ANQGSEA, per germline. V shed 6 bases, J shed 4 bases, and the junction held 6 bases outside the gene matches. The CDR3, as DNA: TGCAGCGTCGTTACAGGGGCAGGAAACACCATATATTTT. Translation: CSVVTGAGNTIYF.

This clone has just one count. V is TRBV18 and J is TRBJ2-7; D may be TRBD1 (6 bases). Germline V CDR1 and CDR2: KGHSH, LQKENI. The CDR3 contains 15 residues. V was pared by 5 bases and J by 2 bases, with 16 bases between. Here the CDR3 DNA reads TGTGCCAGCTCAAAACTACAGGGTCTTCCCTACGAGCAGTACTTC. Translation gives CASSKLQGLPYEQYF.

This chain joins TRBV7-2 and TRBJ1-5, with D perhaps TRBD1 (6 bases). V lost 5 bases to trimming and J lost 5 bases, with 13 bases between them. CDR3 length: 14 residues. CDR1 and CDR2 from the germline V gene are SGHTA and FQGNSA. CDR3 sequence (DNA): TGTGCCAGCAGCGACCGGACAGAGTATCAGCCCCAGCATTTT. Amino acids: CASSDRTEYQPQHF.

This clone appeared a single time. V and J are TRBV10-2 and TRBJ2-6, with D possibly being TRBD1 (6 bases). Trimming stripped 8 bases from V and 2 bases from J, with 10 bases between. Germline CDR1 and CDR2: WSHSY and SAAADI. The length of the CDR3 is 14 residues. The CDR3, as DNA: TGCGCCAGCGTCAGGGGAGCTGGGGCCAACGTCCTGACTTTC. Translation gives CASVRGAGANVLTF.

The V gene is TRBV20-1, the J gene TRBJ1-5, with D uncertain. The V end was cut by 3 bases, the J end by 6 bases, with 24 bases between. There are 17 residues in the CDR3. The germline V gene encodes CDR1 DFQATT and CDR2 SNEGSKA (reference sequence). The CDR3 coding sequence is TGCAGTGCTAGTTCCGGAGCGGTGAGAGGGAAGGGTCAGCCCCAGCATTTT. Its translation: CSASSGAVRGKGQPQHF.

The chain employs TRBV4-2 and TRBJ2-3; weak D call: TRBD1 (5 bases). Trimming removed 1 base at V and 4 bases at J, with 12 bases between. The CDR3 contains 15 residues. Germline-derived CDR1 and CDR2 are LGHNA and YNFKEQ. CDR3 coding DNA: TGTGCCAGCAGCCAAGGACAGCCGCAGGCAGATACGCAGTATTTT. Translation gives CASSQGQPQADTQYF.

The genes are TRBV5-6 and TRBJ1-5; TRBD1 might be the D (5 bases). The CDR3 is 16 amino acids. Germline CDR1 SGHDT, CDR2 YYEEEE. V was cut by 4 bases and J by 1 base, with 15 bases left in between. CDR3 bases: TGTGCCAGCAGCGGGGTCAGGGAAGGGAGCAATCAGCCCCAGCATTTT. Protein product: CASSGVREGSNQPQHF.